The source of this TCR beta chain is a study of T cell responses to AZD1222 COVID-19 vaccine. Note on this clone: Antigen: not known.

Study-level points and caveats: Spike-wide vaccine-associated CD4 TCRs dominated at 160-218 and 743-854. Donors were chiefly white British, with a greater number of females, and clonal diversity was perhaps underestimated. All repertoire sampling was performed exclusively after the peak T cell response.

This table comes from immunoSEQ multiplex PCR, and its TCRdb copy is limited to in-frame clones, with some not included. The sample carries about 140,000 clones, 85% to 95% recorded once. Analysis merged second doses at about 4 or about 12 weeks. This clonotype was obtained from an adult who received the AZD1222 COVID-19 vaccine. Here the sequenced sample was peripheral blood, taken 28 days after the second AZD1222 dose.

The CDR3 DNA follows: TGTGCCAGCTCACAGGGCCAGGGGAGCGAGGACGAGCAGTACTTC. Its translation: CASSQGQGSEDEQYF. The J gene is TRBJ2-7, the V gene TRBV18; D is perhaps TRBD1 (6 bases). The V end lost 4 bases, the J end lost 5 bases, and 18 bases lay between the germline ends. Germline CDR1 and CDR2: KGHSH and LQKENI. The CDR3 covers 15 residues.